The T cell receptor beta chain described here comes from a study of T cells in pancreatic ductal adenocarcinoma. General study findings and limits: No significant tumor-blood clonality difference; means were about 0.1 and 0.065.

Surgery without prior neoadjuvant therapy was the treatment of the selected pancreatic ductal adenocarcinoma patients. TCRdb keeps only in-frame clones here, not all; method: immunoSEQ multiplex PCR. The sample consists of around 100,000 clones, over 90% of them appearing once. Notes on this clone: Its matching antigen is unknown.

With 1 base clipped from V and 4 bases from J, the junction kept 10 bases outside the gene matches. The germline gives CDR1 MGHRA, CDR2 YSYEKL. This CDR3 comprises 17 residues. This TCR derives from a human donor with pancreatic ductal adenocarcinoma. Sequencing was performed on PBMCs. This chain joins TRBV4-1 and TRBJ2-3, with 8 bases matching TRBD2. DNA of the CDR3: TGCGCCAGCAGCCAAGTTGGGGAGCCGGGGGGGGCAGATACGCAGTATTTT. This gives the protein CASSQVGEPGGADTQYF.